This T cell receptor (beta chain) was profiled in a study of cytomegalovirus exposure and HLA in healthy donors. Germline V gene sequence: CDR1 MNHEY, CDR2 SVGAGI. There are 12 residues in the CDR3. The J segment lost 2 bases and the V segment lost 8 bases, leaving 2 bases of the junction unmatched. 60 Vbeta and 13 Jbeta primers were used in PCR. TCRdb's table, derived via immunoSEQ multiplex PCR, lists solely in-frame clones and lacks some. The data hold approximately 220,000 clones, with roughly 80% observed a single time. This clonotype was sampled from a girl aged 2 to 10 in good health and CMV-seronegative. Sequencing was carried out using PBMCs. This rearrangement joins TRBV6-5 to TRBJ1-2; 7 bases align to TRBD1. In DNA, the CDR3 is TGTGCCAGCTCGGACAGGAACTATGGCTACACCTTC. Translated, it gives CASSDRNYGYTF.